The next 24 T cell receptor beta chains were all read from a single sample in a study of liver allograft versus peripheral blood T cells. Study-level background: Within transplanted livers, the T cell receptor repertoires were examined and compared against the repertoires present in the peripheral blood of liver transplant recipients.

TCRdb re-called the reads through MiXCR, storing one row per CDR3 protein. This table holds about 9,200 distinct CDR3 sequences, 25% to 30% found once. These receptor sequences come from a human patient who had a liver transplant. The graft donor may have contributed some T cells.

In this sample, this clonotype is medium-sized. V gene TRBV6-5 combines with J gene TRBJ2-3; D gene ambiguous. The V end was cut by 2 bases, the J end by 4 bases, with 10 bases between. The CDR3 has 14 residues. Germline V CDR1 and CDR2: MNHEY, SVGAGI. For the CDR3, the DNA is TGTGCCAGCAGTTACAGTTTTCAGGCAGATACGCAGTATTTT. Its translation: CASSYSFQADTQYF.

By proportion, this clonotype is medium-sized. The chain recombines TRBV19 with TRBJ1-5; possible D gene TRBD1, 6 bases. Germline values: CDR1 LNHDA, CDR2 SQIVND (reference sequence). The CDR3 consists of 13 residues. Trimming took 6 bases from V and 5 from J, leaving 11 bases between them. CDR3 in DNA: TGTGCCAGTAGCCAGGGGTTGCATCAGCCCCAGCATTTT. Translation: CASSQGLHQPQHF.

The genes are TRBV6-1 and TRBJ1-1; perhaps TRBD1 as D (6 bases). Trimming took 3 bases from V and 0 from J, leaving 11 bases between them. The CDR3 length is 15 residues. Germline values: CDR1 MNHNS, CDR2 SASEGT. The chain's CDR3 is CASSDRDTLNTEAFF. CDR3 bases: TGTGCCAGCAGTGACCGGGACACTTTGAACACTGAAGCTTTCTTT.

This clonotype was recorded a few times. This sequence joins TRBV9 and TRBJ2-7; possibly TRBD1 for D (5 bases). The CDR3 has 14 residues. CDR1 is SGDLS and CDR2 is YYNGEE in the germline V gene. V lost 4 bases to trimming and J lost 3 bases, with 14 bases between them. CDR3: CASSSTGTLYEQYF. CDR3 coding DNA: TGTGCCAGCAGCAGTACAGGAACCCTCTACGAGCAGTACTTC.

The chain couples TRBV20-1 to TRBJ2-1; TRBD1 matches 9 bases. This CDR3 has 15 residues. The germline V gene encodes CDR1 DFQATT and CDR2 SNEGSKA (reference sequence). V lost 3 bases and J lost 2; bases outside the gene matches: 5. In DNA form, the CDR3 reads TGCAGTGCTAGGCGCGGGACAGGGACCTACAATGAGCAGTTCTTC. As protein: CSARRGTGTYNEQFF.

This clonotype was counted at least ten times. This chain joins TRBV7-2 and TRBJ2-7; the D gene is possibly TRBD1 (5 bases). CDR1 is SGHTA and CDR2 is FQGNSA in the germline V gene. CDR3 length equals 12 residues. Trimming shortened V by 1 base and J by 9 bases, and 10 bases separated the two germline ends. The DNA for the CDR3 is TGTGCCAGCAGCTTAGGACAGACCGCGCAGTACTTC. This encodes CASSLGQTAQYF.

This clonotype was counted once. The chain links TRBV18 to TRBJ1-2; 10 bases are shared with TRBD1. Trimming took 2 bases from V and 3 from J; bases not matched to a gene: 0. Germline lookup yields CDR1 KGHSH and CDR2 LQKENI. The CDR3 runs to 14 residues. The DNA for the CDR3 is TGTGCCAGCTCACCAGGGACAGGGGACTATGGCTACACCTTC. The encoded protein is CASSPGTGDYGYTF.

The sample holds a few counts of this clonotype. Here the CDR3 DNA reads TGTGCCACCAGCAGAGAGGGGACATACAATCAGCCCCAGCATTTT. Its translation: CATSREGTYNQPQHF. V gene TRBV15 combines with J gene TRBJ1-5, with a weak D call TRBD1 (6 bases). The germline V and J ends were trimmed by 0 bases and 3 bases, with 9 bases remaining between them. Germline V gene lookup returns CDR1 LNHNV and CDR2 YYDKDF (reference sequence). The CDR3 covers 15 residues.

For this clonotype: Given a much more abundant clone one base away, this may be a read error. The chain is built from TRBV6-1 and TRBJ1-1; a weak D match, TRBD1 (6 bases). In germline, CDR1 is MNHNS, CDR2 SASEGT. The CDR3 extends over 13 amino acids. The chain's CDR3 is CANSESQGTEAFF. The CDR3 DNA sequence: TGTGCCAACAGTGAATCGCAGGGGACTGAAGCTTTCTTT.

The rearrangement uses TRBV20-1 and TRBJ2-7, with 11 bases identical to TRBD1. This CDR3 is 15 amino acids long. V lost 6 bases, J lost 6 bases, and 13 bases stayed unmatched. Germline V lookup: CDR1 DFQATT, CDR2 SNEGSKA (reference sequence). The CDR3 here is CSARDRGNSWVEQYF. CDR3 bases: TGCAGTGCCAGGGACAGGGGGAATTCGTGGGTCGAGCAGTACTTC.

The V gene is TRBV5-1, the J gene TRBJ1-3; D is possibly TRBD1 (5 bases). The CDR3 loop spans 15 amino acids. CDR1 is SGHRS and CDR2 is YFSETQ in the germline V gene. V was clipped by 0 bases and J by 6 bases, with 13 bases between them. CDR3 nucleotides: TGCGCCAGCAGCTTGGACAGGACGAGGGAAAACACCATATATTTT. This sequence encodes CASSLDRTRENTIYF.

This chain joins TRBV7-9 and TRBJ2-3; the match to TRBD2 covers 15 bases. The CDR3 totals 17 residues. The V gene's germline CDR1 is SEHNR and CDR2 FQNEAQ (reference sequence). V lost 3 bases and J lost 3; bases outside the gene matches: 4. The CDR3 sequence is CASSLGGLAGGTDTQYF. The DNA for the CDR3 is TGTGCCAGCAGCTTGGGGGGACTAGCGGGAGGTACAGATACGCAGTATTTT.

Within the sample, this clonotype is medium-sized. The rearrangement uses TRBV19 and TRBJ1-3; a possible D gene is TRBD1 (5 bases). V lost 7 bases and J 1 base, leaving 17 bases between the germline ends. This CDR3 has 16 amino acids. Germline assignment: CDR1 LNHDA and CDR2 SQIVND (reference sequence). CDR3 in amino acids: CASTPGRGRSGNTIYF. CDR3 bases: TGTGCCAGTACCCCAGGGAGGGGAAGATCTGGAAACACCATATATTTT.

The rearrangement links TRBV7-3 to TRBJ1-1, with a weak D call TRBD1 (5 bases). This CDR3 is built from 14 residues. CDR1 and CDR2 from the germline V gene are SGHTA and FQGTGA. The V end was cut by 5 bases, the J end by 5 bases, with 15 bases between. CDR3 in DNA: TGTGCCAGCAGCCCCAGCGGGGGATGGACTGAAGCTTTCTTT. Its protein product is CASSPSGGWTEAFF.

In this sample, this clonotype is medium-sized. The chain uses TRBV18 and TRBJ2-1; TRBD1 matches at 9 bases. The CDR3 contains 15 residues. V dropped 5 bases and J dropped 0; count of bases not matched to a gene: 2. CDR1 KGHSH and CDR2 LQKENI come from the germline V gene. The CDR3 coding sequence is TGTGCCAGCTCAGAGACAGGGGGCTCCTACAATGAGCAGTTCTTC. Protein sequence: CASSETGGSYNEQFF.

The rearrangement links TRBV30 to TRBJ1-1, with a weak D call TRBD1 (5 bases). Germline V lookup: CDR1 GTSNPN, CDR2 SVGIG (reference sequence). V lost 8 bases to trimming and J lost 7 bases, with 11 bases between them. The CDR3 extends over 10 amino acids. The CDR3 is CAGQVDEAFF. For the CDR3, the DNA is TGTGCCGGACAAGTGGATGAAGCTTTCTTT.

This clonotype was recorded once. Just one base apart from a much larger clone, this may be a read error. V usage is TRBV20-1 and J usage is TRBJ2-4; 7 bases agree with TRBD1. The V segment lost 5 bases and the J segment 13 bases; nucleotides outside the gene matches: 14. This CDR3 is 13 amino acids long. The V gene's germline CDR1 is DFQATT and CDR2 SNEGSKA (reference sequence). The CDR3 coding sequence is TGCAGTGCTGGTCGAGGGGGCTACAATGAGCAGTACTTC. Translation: CSAGRGGYNEQYF.

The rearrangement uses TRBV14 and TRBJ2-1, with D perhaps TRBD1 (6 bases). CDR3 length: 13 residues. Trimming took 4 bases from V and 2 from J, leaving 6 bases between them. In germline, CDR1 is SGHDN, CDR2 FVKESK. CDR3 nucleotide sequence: TGTGCCAGCAGCCGGGACACCTACAATGAGCAGTTCTTC. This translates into CASSRDTYNEQFF.

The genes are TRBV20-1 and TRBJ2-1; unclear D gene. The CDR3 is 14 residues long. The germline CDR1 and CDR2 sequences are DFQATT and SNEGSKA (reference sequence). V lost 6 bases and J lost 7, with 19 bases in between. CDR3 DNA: TGCAGTGCCAACCGAAGGGTCCCTGGGAATGAGCAGTTCTTC. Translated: CSANRRVPGNEQFF.

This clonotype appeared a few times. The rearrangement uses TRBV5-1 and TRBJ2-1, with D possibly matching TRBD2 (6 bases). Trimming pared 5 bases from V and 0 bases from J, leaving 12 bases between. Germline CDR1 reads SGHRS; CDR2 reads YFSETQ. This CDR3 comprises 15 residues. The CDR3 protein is CASRLSSDSYNEQFF. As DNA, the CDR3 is TGCGCCAGCAGGCTCTCTAGCGACTCCTACAATGAGCAGTTCTTC.

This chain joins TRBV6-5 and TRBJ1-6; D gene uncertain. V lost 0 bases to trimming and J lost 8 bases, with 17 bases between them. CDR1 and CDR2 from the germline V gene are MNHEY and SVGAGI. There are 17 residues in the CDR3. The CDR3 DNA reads TGTGCCAGCAGTTACTCGGCCGTGACAATTGAGGATTCACCCCTCCACTTT. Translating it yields CASSYSAVTIEDSPLHF.

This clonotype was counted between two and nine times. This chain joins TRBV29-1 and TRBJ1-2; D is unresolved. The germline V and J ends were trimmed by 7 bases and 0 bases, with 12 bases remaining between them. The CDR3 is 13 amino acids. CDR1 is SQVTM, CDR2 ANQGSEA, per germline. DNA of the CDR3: TGCAGCGACTCGAATGGTCCTAACTATGGCTACACCTTC. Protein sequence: CSDSNGPNYGYTF.

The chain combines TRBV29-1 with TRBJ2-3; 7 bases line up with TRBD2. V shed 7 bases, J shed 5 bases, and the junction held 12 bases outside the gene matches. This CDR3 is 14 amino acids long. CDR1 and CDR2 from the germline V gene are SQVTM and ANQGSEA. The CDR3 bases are TGCAGCGGCCAAACTAGCGCCGCACGAGATACGCAGTATTTT. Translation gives CSGQTSAARDTQYF.

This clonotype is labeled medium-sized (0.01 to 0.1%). This CDR3 is CASSLGRSTDTQYF. The CDR3 nucleotides are TGTGCCAGCAGTTTAGGCAGGAGCACAGATACGCAGTATTTT. The genes are TRBV6-2 or TRBV6-3 and TRBJ2-3; D unclear. This CDR3 spans 14 amino acids. Germline CDR1 and CDR2: MNHEY and SVGEGT. Deletions cut 4 bases from V and 0 bases from J, with 8 bases between.